The present TCR beta chain was sequenced within a study of cytomegalovirus exposure and HLA in healthy donors. PCR amplification relied on 60 Vbeta primers (plus 13 Jbeta primers). Sequencing was performed with immunoSEQ multiplex PCR; in TCRdb, only in-frame clones are kept and a portion is missing. Altogether approximately 210,000 clones are present, approximately 87% being singletons, with the ten largest covering over 1%. CDR1 and CDR2 (germline): SEHNR, FQNEAQ (reference sequence). This CDR3 comprises 14 residues. About this clone itself: At one boundary the junction diverges from the germline segment, which might be a read error.

The clonotype was recovered from a man aged 25-45 years in good health and CMV-seronegative. The chain joins TRBV7-9 to TRBJ1-2; D remains ambiguous. Sequences were obtained from PBMCs. The CDR3 DNA reads as TGTGCCAGCAGCTTTGATAAGGGAACCTTGCGAGGGAGCTTC. This sequence encodes CASSFDKGTLRGSF.